The T cell receptor (beta chain) described here comes from a study of blood T cell repertoires in COVID-19. V shed 3 bases and J 2 bases; nucleotides not matched to a gene: 0. CDR3 size: 15 residues. Per the germline V gene, CDR1 is KGHSH and CDR2 is LQKENI. Profiled with immunoSEQ multiplex PCR; TCRdb holds only in-frame clones, not every one. The table shows tens of thousands of clones, with 80% to 90% occurring only once. This sequence originates from a woman older than 75 with COVID-19, enrolled during active disease. Sequenced sample: peripheral blood. This chain joins TRBV18 and TRBJ1-5; 11 positions agree with TRBD1. The CDR3 region is CASSPGQGGNQPQHF. CDR3 sequence (DNA): TGTGCCAGCTCACCGGGACAGGGGGGCAATCAGCCCCAGCATTTT.